These 27 T cell receptor beta chains share one sample of origin, sequenced in a study of graft-versus-host responses after intestinal transplantation. These receptors are not linked to any known antigen. TCRdb's copy holds only in-frame clones and misses some; the assay was immunoSEQ multiplex PCR. The profile shows about 120,000 clones, approximately 94% of them singletons. Sequenced material: unstimulated CD4+ T cells sorted from spleen or lymph node cells, taken before transplant. These receptors were collected from a human donor who was the organ donor for an intestinal transplant.

The gene calls are TRBV4-2 and TRBJ2-7; 11 positions agree with TRBD2. CDR1 is LGHNA, CDR2 YNFKEQ, per germline. With V trimmed by 2 bases and J by 0 bases, 3 bases remained unmatched. The CDR3 covers 16 residues. CDR3 DNA sequence: TGTGCCAGCAGCCAAAAGACTAGCGGGATCTCCTACGAGCAGTACTTC. This codes for CASSQKTSGISYEQYF.

The V call is TRBV19, the J call TRBJ2-7, with 10 bases matching TRBD2. This CDR3 has 15 amino acids. Germline trimming cut 2 bases from V and 5 bases from J; bases unmatched to any gene: 6. Looked up from germline, CDR1 is LNHDA and CDR2 is SQIVND (reference sequence). The CDR3: CASSITVLAGDEQYF. The CDR3 DNA reads as TGTGCCAGTAGTATAACAGTTCTAGCGGGAGACGAGCAGTACTTC.

The chain combines TRBV20-1 with TRBJ1-2; D is uncertain. Trimming removed 3 bases from V and 7 bases from J, with 6 bases in between. Germline CDR1 is DFQATT and CDR2 is SNEGSKA (reference sequence). The length of the CDR3 is 10 residues. Here the CDR3 DNA reads TGCAGTGCTAGGACATTTGGCTACACCTTC. It translates to CSARTFGYTF.

This clone has just one count. The V gene is TRBV10-3, the J gene TRBJ1-2; D gene unclear. The V end was cut by 0 bases, the J end by 6 bases, with 11 bases between. Germline assignment: CDR1 ENHRY and CDR2 SYGVKD. The CDR3 spans 14 residues. The CDR3 here is CAISESSGENGYTF. The CDR3 region has the DNA TGTGCCATCAGTGAGTCATCAGGAGAAAATGGCTACACCTTC.

The chain links TRBV7-2 to TRBJ2-5; 7 positions match TRBD2. Germline V gene lookup returns CDR1 SGHTA and CDR2 FQGNSA. This CDR3 region has 14 residues. V was pared by 5 bases and J by 4 bases, with 7 bases of the junction left unmatched. The CDR3 spells CASSPMGGGETQYF. The CDR3 DNA is TGTGCCAGCAGCCCGATGGGCGGGGGAGAGACCCAGTACTTC.

The chain employs TRBV6-5 and TRBJ1-5; D not certain. Germline lookup yields CDR1 MNHEY and CDR2 SVGAGI. This CDR3 region has 13 residues. With 5 bases removed from V and 5 bases from J, the gap between germline ends came to 10 bases. The CDR3 DNA is TGTGCCAGCAGTGGTGCAGCCTATCAGCCCCAGCATTTT. Residues: CASSGAAYQPQHF.

In nucleotides, the CDR3 is TGTGCCATCAGTGGGGACAGGAACTATGGCTACACCTTC. Amino acids: CAISGDRNYGYTF. V usage is TRBV10-3 and J usage is TRBJ1-2; TRBD1 matches 8 bases. V lost 4 bases, J lost 2 bases, and 0 bases stayed unmatched. This CDR3 region has 13 residues. Germline CDR1 ENHRY, CDR2 SYGVKD.

V usage is TRBV4-2 and J usage is TRBJ1-2; no firm D call. Germline CDR1 is LGHNA and CDR2 is YNFKEQ. Trimming left V 0 bases short and J 3 bases short, with 8 bases between. CDR3 length equals 14 residues. Written as DNA, the CDR3 is TGTGCCAGCAGCCAAGATTTGGAGGACTATGGCTACACCTTC. Translation: CASSQDLEDYGYTF.

The J gene is TRBJ1-2, the V gene TRBV2; D unresolved. The CDR3 totals 13 residues. CDR1 and CDR2 (germline): SNHLY, FYNNEI. The V gene lost 2 bases and the J gene lost 5 bases, with 9 bases spanning the gap. CDR3 loop: CASSERTDYGYTF. As DNA, the CDR3 is TGTGCCAGCAGTGAAAGGACGGATTATGGCTACACCTTC. The variable domain in full, with the rest retrieved from reference TRBV2 and TRBJ1-2, is EPEVTQTPSHQVTQMGQEVILRCVPISNHLYFYWYRQILGQKVEFLVSFYNNEISEKSEIFDDQFSVERPDGSNFTLKIRSTKLEDSAMYFCASSERTDYGYTFGSGTRLTVV.

This clone was seen just once. The chain recombines TRBV2 with TRBJ2-2; TRBD2 agrees at 7 bases. V trimming: 4 bases; J trimming: 1 base; junction bases outside the gene matches: 6. CDR1 is SNHLY and CDR2 is FYNNEI in the germline V gene. This CDR3 spans 16 amino acids. The CDR3 loop is CASSVGLAVNTGELFF. DNA of the CDR3: TGTGCCAGCAGTGTTGGGCTAGCGGTGAACACCGGGGAGCTGTTTTTT.

The J gene is TRBJ2-3, the V gene TRBV6-6, with D uncertain. V was shortened by 0 bases and J by 6 bases, with 10 bases between the two germline ends. The CDR3 contains 14 residues. Germline-derived CDR1 and CDR2 are MNHNY and SVGAGI (reference sequence). This chain's CDR3 is CASSYSKAPDTQYF. The CDR3 nucleotides are TGTGCCAGCAGTTACTCGAAGGCACCCGATACGCAGTATTTT.

The rearrangement links TRBV6-5 to TRBJ1-2; tentative D call: TRBD1 (6 bases). Germline values: CDR1 MNHEY, CDR2 SVGAGI. Trimming removed 6 bases at V and 4 bases at J, with 12 bases between. The CDR3 extends over 13 amino acids. CDR3 in amino acids: CASSTGSTYGYTF. Here the CDR3 DNA reads TGTGCCAGCAGCACAGGGTCTACCTATGGCTACACCTTC.

This sequence joins TRBV11-3 and TRBJ2-3; no clear D. The CDR3 runs to 15 residues. V lost 1 base and J lost 2, with 10 bases in between. CDR1 is SGHNT and CDR2 is YENEEA in the germline V gene. The CDR3 bases are TGTGCCAGCAGCTTAGGCGGCTACCACACAGATACGCAGTATTTT. Translating it yields CASSLGGYHTDTQYF.

This clone was seen only once. CDR3 protein: CAWSKEGLFYNEQFF. DNA for the CDR3: TGTGCCTGGAGTAAAGAGGGACTTTTCTACAATGAGCAGTTCTTC. The chain has TRBV30 and TRBJ2-1; tentative D call: TRBD2 (6 bases). The CDR3 runs to 15 residues. In germline, CDR1 is GTSNPN, CDR2 SVGIG (reference sequence). The ends were cut back, 2 bases at V and 3 bases at J, with 14 bases in the middle.

This chain links TRBV7-9 with TRBJ2-1; 9 nucleotides match TRBD2. The germline CDR1 and CDR2 sequences are SEHNR and FQNEAQ (reference sequence). The CDR3 loop spans 15 amino acids. The J segment lost 7 bases and the V segment lost 4 bases, leaving 8 bases of the junction unmatched. CDR3 bases: TGTGCCAGCAGCTCCATAGCGGGAGTAGGGAATGAGCAGTTCTTC. Amino acid sequence: CASSSIAGVGNEQFF.

The chain carries TRBV6-4 and TRBJ2-3; D is possibly TRBD1 (5 bases). Trimming removed 4 bases from V and 6 bases from J, with 11 bases in between. This CDR3 comprises 13 residues. Per germline, CDR1 MRHNA and CDR2 SNTAGT. CDR3 amino acids: CASSGTKWDTQYF. CDR3 DNA: TGTGCCAGCAGTGGGACAAAATGGGATACGCAGTATTTT.

CDR3 sequence: CASSSRYVTHLGQMSTDTQYF. Here the CDR3 DNA reads TGTGCCAGTAGTAGTCGTTATGTTACCCACTTAGGACAGATGAGCACAGATACGCAGTATTTT. The chain combines TRBV19 with TRBJ2-3; maybe TRBD1 (6 bases). Looked up from germline, CDR1 is LNHDA and CDR2 is SQIVND (reference sequence). V was trimmed by 4 bases and J by 0 bases, leaving 29 bases between them. The CDR3 length is 21 residues.

The chain carries TRBV6-5 and TRBJ1-2, with D unresolved. This CDR3 is 14 amino acids long. Per the germline V gene, CDR1 is MNHEY and CDR2 is SVGAGI. V lost 7 bases, J lost 0 bases, and 12 bases lay in between. CDR3 protein: CASTRSAANYGYTF. The CDR3 bases are TGTGCCAGCACCAGGAGCGCAGCTAACTATGGCTACACCTTC.

The chain joins TRBV11-2 to TRBJ2-2; the match to TRBD2 covers 8 bases. Germline V gene lookup returns CDR1 SGHAT and CDR2 FQNNGV. CDR3 size: 15 residues. V dropped 1 base and J dropped 6; count of bases not matched to a gene: 4. The CDR3 DNA reads TGTGCCAGCAGCTTAGGTCTAGCGGGCGCCGGGGAGCTGTTTTTT. Amino acids: CASSLGLAGAGELFF. The full variable domain, completed using reference TRBV11-2 and TRBJ2-2, is EAGVAQSPRYKIIEKRQSVAFWCNPISGHATLYWYQQILGQGPKLLIQFQNNGVVDDSQLPKDRFSAERLKGVDSTLKIQPAKLEDSAVYLCASSLGLAGAGELFFGEGSRLTVL.

This chain links TRBV25-1 with TRBJ2-7; 7 bases line up with TRBD1. V shed 1 base and J 6 bases; nucleotides not matched to a gene: 12. Per the germline V gene, CDR1 is MGHDK and CDR2 is SYGVNS. The CDR3 runs to 16 residues. The CDR3 reads CASSELRGLKSGEQYF. The CDR3 DNA reads as TGTGCCAGCAGTGAATTGAGGGGGCTAAAAAGCGGCGAGCAGTACTTC.

The V call is TRBV18, the J call TRBJ1-2, with 8 bases fitting TRBD1. The CDR3 runs to 12 residues. CDR1 and CDR2 (germline): KGHSH, LQKENI. The V segment lost 6 bases and the J segment 6 bases; nucleotides outside the gene matches: 3. The CDR3 region is CASSQTGDGYTF. The CDR3 DNA reads TGTGCCAGCTCCCAGACAGGGGATGGCTACACCTTC.

The CDR3 is CASSLNTGELFF. CDR3 DNA: TGTGCCAGCAGCTTGAACACCGGGGAGCTGTTTTTT. This chain uses TRBV5-6 with TRBJ2-2, with no clear D. V shed 1 base and J shed 2 bases, with 0 bases lying between them. Germline loops: CDR1 SGHDT, CDR2 YYEEEE. The CDR3 loop spans 12 amino acids. The whole variable domain, filled in from reference TRBV5-6 and TRBJ2-2, reads DAGVTQSPTHLIKTRGQQVTLRCSPKSGHDTVSWYQQALGQGPQFIFQYYEEEERQRGNFPDRFSGHQFPNYSSELNVNALLLGDSALYLCASSLNTGELFFGEGSRLTVL.

The genes are TRBV2 and TRBJ2-1, with 14 bases identical to TRBD2. V was pared by 7 bases and J by 4 bases, with 9 bases of the junction left unmatched. Germline V gives CDR1 SNHLY, CDR2 FYNNEI. The length of the CDR3 is 17 residues. CDR3 coding DNA: TGTGCCAGCAAGGGACTAGCGGGAGCTTTGGGATACAATGAGCAGTTCTTC. This encodes CASKGLAGALGYNEQFF.

This chain links TRBV28 with TRBJ2-2, with D perhaps TRBD2 (5 bases). Trimming left V 2 bases short and J 6 bases short, with 10 bases between. Germline V gene data show CDR1 as MDHEN and CDR2 as SYDVKM. This CDR3 is built from 14 residues. CDR3 in amino acids: CASSLLAWAGELFF. For the CDR3, the DNA is TGTGCCAGCAGTTTACTAGCCTGGGCCGGGGAGCTGTTTTTT.

The gene calls are TRBV10-3 and TRBJ2-2; 14 bases are shared with TRBD2. With 10 bases clipped from V and 5 bases from J, the junction kept 9 bases outside the gene matches. CDR1 and CDR2 (germline): ENHRY, SYGVKD. This CDR3 is built from 16 residues. The CDR3 DNA is TGTGCCAGCGGACAGGGACTAGCGGGAGCAACCGGGGAGCTGTTTTTT. Encoded protein: CASGQGLAGATGELFF.

The rearrangement links TRBV9 to TRBJ2-7; 11 positions match TRBD2. Trimming cost V 0 bases and J 7 bases; bases outside gene matches: 6. The germline gives CDR1 SGDLS, CDR2 YYNGEE. The CDR3 length is 15 residues. The CDR3 DNA follows: TGTGCCAGCAGCGTAGGTACTAGCGGGAGAAGGGAGCAGTACTTC. Its protein product is CASSVGTSGRREQYF.

V and J are TRBV5-4 and TRBJ2-5, with 9 positions matching TRBD1. The J call is doubtful: the DNA matches TRBJ2-7 better. Germline values: CDR1 SGHNT, CDR2 YYREEE (reference sequence). This CDR3 spans 15 amino acids. The CDR3 protein is CASSLAGTGSDEQYF. The CDR3 DNA sequence: TGTGCCAGCAGCTTGGCGGGGACAGGGTCTGACGAGCAGTACTTC.